The 24 T cell receptor beta chains listed next were all sequenced from one sample in a study of T cell repertoires in cytomegalovirus infection. From the reads, TCRdb called clonotypes with MiXCR, one entry per CDR3 protein. This repertoire shows approximately 700,000 distinct CDR3 sequences, 35% found once; its top ten account for under 3.5%. The sample comprised PBMCs. Source of these receptors: a human donor in good health (CMV status not recorded). Some clones in this sample may be carry-over from other donors' samples.

Only a few counts were recorded for this clonotype. The CDR3 DNA follows: TGTGCCAGCAGCTTAGAAGTAGCGGGCGCGAACACCGGGGAGCTGTTTTTT. This codes for CASSLEVAGANTGELFF. This chain joins TRBV7-6 and TRBJ2-2, with 7 bases aligning to TRBD2. The V gene end was trimmed by 1 base and the J gene end by 0 bases; junction bases not matched to a gene: 5. The CDR3 sequence is 17 residues long. The V gene's germline CDR1 is SGHVS and CDR2 FNYEAQ.

This clonotype was seen only a few times. This chain connects TRBV20-1 to TRBJ2-1; the match to TRBD1 covers 7 bases. Germline-derived CDR1 and CDR2 are DFQATT and SNEGSKA (reference sequence). The CDR3 has 14 residues. Trimming removed 3 bases from V and 7 bases from J; junction bases left unmatched: 9. CDR3 region: CSARKGAPDNEQFF. The CDR3 DNA is TGCAGTGCTAGGAAGGGGGCCCCTGATAATGAGCAGTTCTTC.

This clonotype was seen more than once but under ten times. The rearrangement links TRBV28 to TRBJ2-3; 16 nucleotides match TRBD2. Per the germline V gene, CDR1 is MDHEN and CDR2 is SYDVKM. CDR3 length: 19 residues. The J segment lost 6 bases and the V segment lost 5 bases, leaving 14 bases of the junction unmatched. CDR3: CASSLSGLAGGPLGDTQYF. The CDR3 DNA reads TGTGCCAGCAGTCTCTCGGGACTAGCGGGAGGGCCGTTGGGGGATACGCAGTATTTT.

The chain links TRBV4-1 to TRBJ1-3; D not certain. Trimming removed 2 bases from V and 4 bases from J, with 18 bases in between. From germline, CDR1 is MGHRA and CDR2 YSYEKL. This CDR3 region has 17 residues. The CDR3: CASSQPVGRRVGNTIYF. The DNA of the CDR3 is TGCGCCAGCAGCCAACCGGTCGGCCGCCGGGTGGGAAACACCATATATTTT.

In the case of this clonotype: Just one base apart from a much larger clone, this may be a read error. This sequence joins TRBV5-1 and TRBJ1-2; D perhaps matches TRBD1 (5 bases). The CDR3 extends over 13 amino acids. Germline values: CDR1 SGHRS, CDR2 YFSETQ. CDR3 nucleotides: TGCGACAGCAGCCTCAATGTCCAGCACGGGGGGACCTTC. Translated, it gives CDSSLNVQHGGTF.

In the case of this clonotype: This CDR3 is missing its conserved last phenylalanine or tryptophan, likely due to a read error. V usage is TRBV2 and J usage is TRBJ2-7; D might be TRBD1 or TRBD2, each matching 6 bases. This CDR3 is 14 amino acids long. Between the trimmed V and J ends, which lost 2 bases and 3 bases, there was a span of 11 bases. Germline V gene data show CDR1 as SNHLY and CDR2 as FYNNEI. The CDR3 DNA follows: TGTGCCAGCAGTGAACGACTAGGGGGCTACGAGCAGTACTTA. This sequence encodes CASSERLGGYEQYL.

This clonotype has just a few counts. The rearrangement uses TRBV24-1 and TRBJ2-5; D remains ambiguous. Trimming took off 5 bases at V and 0 bases at J, with 9 bases between the two ends. Germline V lookup: CDR1 KGHDR, CDR2 SFDVKD. The CDR3 consists of 14 residues. Here the CDR3 reads CATSASENQETQYF. DNA of the CDR3: TGTGCCACCAGTGCTTCGGAGAACCAAGAGACCCAGTACTTC.

In the case of this clonotype: Germline and junction disagree at one end, which may indicate a read error. V gene TRBV12-3 or TRBV12-4 combines with J gene TRBJ1-1, with D tentatively TRBD1 (5 bases). The CDR3 sequence is 14 residues long. In DNA, the CDR3 is TGTGCTAGCAGTTACGGTGGGGGGTTCACTGAAGCTTTCTTT. Protein sequence: CASSYGGGFTEAFF.

V gene TRBV18 combines with J gene TRBJ1-6; 9 nucleotides align to TRBD1. The CDR3 contains 17 residues. J gave up 6 bases and V 0 bases, and 6 bases lay outside the gene matches. Per the germline V gene, CDR1 is KGHSH and CDR2 is LQKENI. The CDR3 sequence: CASSPPGTGLSNSPLHF. The CDR3 coding sequence is TGTGCCAGCTCACCACCGGGGACAGGGCTTTCTAATTCACCCCTCCACTTT. The complete variable domain, with remaining parts taken from reference TRBV18 and TRBJ1-6, reads NAGVMQNPRHLVRRRGQEARLRCSPMKGHSHVYWYRQLPEEGLKFMVYLQKENIIDESGMPKERFSAEFPKEGPSILRIQQVVRGDSAAYFCASSPPGTGLSNSPLHFGNGTRLTVT.

This clonotype was detected only a few times. This rearrangement joins TRBV28 to TRBJ2-7; a possible D gene is TRBD1 (5 bases). The CDR3 extends over 15 amino acids. The germline CDR1 and CDR2 sequences are MDHEN and SYDVKM. Trimming left V 3 bases short and J 7 bases short, with 19 bases between. CDR3 region: CASSFRRQTVREQYF. The DNA of the CDR3 is TGTGCCAGCAGTTTTCGACGACAGACCGTAAGGGAGCAGTACTTC.

V is TRBV28 and J is TRBJ1-1, with a possible D match to TRBD1 (5 bases). With 6 bases removed from V and 6 bases from J, the gap between germline ends came to 14 bases. Germline-derived CDR1 and CDR2 are MDHEN and SYDVKM. The CDR3 consists of 13 residues. The CDR3 DNA sequence: TGTGCCAGCAGACCCAGGGACTTTGCTGAAGCTTTCTTT. Translating it yields CASRPRDFAEAFF.

This chain's CDR3 is CASSRIPESYNSPLHF. In DNA, the CDR3 is TGTGCCAGCAGCCGGATCCCGGAGTCCTATAATTCACCCCTCCACTTT. This sequence joins TRBV5-6 and TRBJ1-6; D remains ambiguous. The CDR3 is 16 amino acids. Germline lookup yields CDR1 SGHDT and CDR2 YYEEEE. Trimming took off 4 bases at V and 1 base at J, with 12 bases between the two ends.

The gene calls are TRBV28 and TRBJ1-6; 10 bases are a match to TRBD1. Germline trimming cut 8 bases from V and 8 bases from J; bases unmatched to any gene: 0. Per germline, CDR1 MDHEN and CDR2 SYDVKM. There are 12 residues in the CDR3. The DNA of the CDR3 is TGTGCCAGCGGGACAGGGGATTCACCCCTCCACTTT. As protein: CASGTGDSPLHF.

The J gene is TRBJ2-1, the V gene TRBV7-6; 10 nucleotides agree with TRBD2. Looked up from germline, CDR1 is SGHVS and CDR2 is FNYEAQ. The CDR3 has 16 residues. V was pared by 5 bases and J by 3 bases, with 7 bases of the junction left unmatched. The CDR3: CASSTSGRAGYNEQFF. CDR3 DNA: TGTGCCAGCAGCACCAGCGGGAGGGCCGGCTACAATGAGCAGTTCTTC.

The genes are TRBV6-2 or TRBV6-3 and TRBJ2-7; 8 bases are a match to TRBD2. V was clipped by 6 bases and J by 2 bases; unmatched bases: 12. CDR1 is MNHEY, CDR2 SVGEGT, per germline. The CDR3 extends over 16 amino acids. DNA for the CDR3: TGTGCCAGCAGAAGTATAAGCGGGGGCCTCGCCTACGAGCAGTACTTC. Translating gives CASRSISGGLAYEQYF.

This chain connects TRBV12-3 or TRBV12-4 to TRBJ1-1; no definite D call. The CDR3 has 14 amino acids. The V end was cut by 7 bases, the J end by 3 bases, with 15 bases between. CDR3 DNA sequence: TGTGCCAGCACTCCGGACTTATTCGACACTGAAGCTTTCTTT. It translates to CASTPDLFDTEAFF.

Comment on this clonotype: An end of the junction differs from the germline gene, which may be a read error. V and J are TRBV9 and TRBJ1-1; 7 bases align to TRBD1. The CDR3 runs 14 residues. The germline V gene encodes CDR1 SGDLS and CDR2 YYNGEE. In nucleotides, the CDR3 is TGTTCCAGCTCCATCGGGGACAGACCCTCTGAAGCTTTCTTT. Translated, it gives CSSSIGDRPSEAFF.

This clonotype was found a few times. The V and J genes are TRBV7-9 and TRBJ2-1; perhaps TRBD1 as D (6 bases). The CDR3 is 15 residues long. The germline V and J ends were trimmed by 3 bases and 7 bases, with 16 bases remaining between them. Germline CDR1 and CDR2: SEHNR and FQNEAQ (reference sequence). CDR3 region: CASSFGDRIWNEQFF. In DNA, the CDR3 is TGTGCCAGCAGCTTCGGTGACAGGATTTGGAATGAGCAGTTCTTC.

This clonotype was observed a few times. This chain uses TRBV28 with TRBJ1-1, with a possible D match to TRBD1 (5 bases). Per the germline V gene, CDR1 is MDHEN and CDR2 is SYDVKM. V was trimmed by 3 bases and J by 6 bases, leaving 17 bases between them. The CDR3 has 15 amino acids. DNA for the CDR3: TGTGCCAGCAGTTTTGGAACAGGCCAAGAGGCTGAAGCTTTCTTT. Amino acid sequence: CASSFGTGQEAEAFF.

This clonotype was detected a few times. The rearrangement links TRBV7-2 to TRBJ2-2, with D uncertain. Between the trimmed V and J ends, which lost 2 bases and 2 bases, there was a span of 9 bases. The CDR3 loop spans 15 amino acids. Looked up from germline, CDR1 is SGHTA and CDR2 is FQGNSA. DNA of the CDR3: TGTGCCAGCAGCTTACTGAACAAAAACACCGGGGAGCTGTTTTTT. Translated, it gives CASSLLNKNTGELFF.

The chain couples TRBV14 to TRBJ1-1; D gene uncertain. Germline assignment: CDR1 SGHDN and CDR2 FVKESK. CDR3 length: 13 amino acids. Trimming removed 0 bases at V and 5 bases at J, with 7 bases between. In nucleotides, the CDR3 is TGTGCCAGCAGCCAAGATCTCAGGACTGAAGCTTTCTTT. As protein: CASSQDLRTEAFF.

This chain connects TRBV19 to TRBJ1-1; D might be TRBD1 (5 bases). Germline CDR1 and CDR2: LNHDA and SQIVND (reference sequence). The CDR3 is 17 amino acids. V was trimmed by 3 bases and J by 7 bases, leaving 24 bases between them. DNA for the CDR3: TGTGCCAGTAGTATGGGGCAGAGCCGGTGGTTCGTGAATGAAGCTTTCTTT. Translation gives CASSMGQSRWFVNEAFF.

This chain links TRBV30 with TRBJ2-4; a weak D match, TRBD2 (6 bases). The germline V gene has CDR1 GTSNPN and CDR2 SVGIG (reference sequence). This CDR3 has 13 amino acids. V was pared by 1 base and J by 9 bases, with 13 bases between. CDR3 bases: TGTGCCTGGAGTGAGGAGGGGCGTGGCATTCAGTACTTC. It encodes CAWSEEGRGIQYF.

This clonotype appeared a few times. The chain combines TRBV5-8 with TRBJ1-5; D is perhaps TRBD1 (6 bases). Germline-derived CDR1 and CDR2 are SGHTS and YDEGEE. The ends were cut back, 1 base at V and 7 bases at J, with 15 bases in the middle. This CDR3 has 15 amino acids. CDR3 bases: TGTGCCAGCAGCTTGTCCTCCAGGGGAAGCCAGCCCCAGCATTTT. It codes for CASSLSSRGSQPQHF.